The TCR beta chain under discussion was sequenced for a study of cytomegalovirus exposure and HLA in healthy donors. Study details: Of some 360 genotyped donors, roughly 81% clustered with self-reported Caucasian donors. Study observations and caveats: Analysis was carried out at a later point, and it linked a missense DCLRE1C variant to TCR beta V- and J-gene trimming.

This clone was observed a handful of times. Its matching antigen is unknown. Trimming left V 8 bases short and J 0 bases short, with 16 bases between. The CDR3 runs 15 residues. Germline V gives CDR1 SEHNR, CDR2 FQNEAQ (reference sequence). Primers: 60 Vbeta forward and 13 Jbeta reverse. This table comes from immunoSEQ multiplex PCR, and its TCRdb copy is limited to in-frame clones, with some not included. The sample gives over 130,000 clones, 55% to 80% of which show up once; around 7.1% is in the top ten. Each donor was healthy, and each was a bone marrow donor. This TCR was recovered from a woman between 55 and 75 years old in good health and CMV-seropositive. The sequenced sample consisted of PBMCs. V usage is TRBV7-9 and J usage is TRBJ1-1; D may be TRBD1 (6 bases). The CDR3 is CASATGSGMNTEAFF. The CDR3, as DNA: TGTGCCAGCGCTACAGGGTCTGGCATGAACACTGAAGCTTTCTTT.